Sequencing of this TCR beta chain was carried out in a study of blood T cell repertoires in COVID-19. Using immunoSEQ multiplex PCR, the repertoire was profiled, and TCRdb retains in-frame clones only, with some absent. The table lists 250,000 to 350,000 clones, about 88% of them singletons, with 3% in the top ten. Recovery meant two consecutive negative NP/OP PCR tests, professional clearance, or resolved symptoms. V gave up 5 bases and J gave up 4 bases, with 11 bases separating them. Germline V CDR1 and CDR2: MNHEY, SVGAGI. The CDR3 covers 13 residues. The TCR comes from a woman between 45 and 65 years old who had recovered from COVID-19. J is TRBJ1-2 and V is TRBV6-5; TRBD1 might be the D (6 bases). The source material was PBMCs or T cells enriched from blood (not recorded which). CDR3 region: CASSMDRFYGYTF. The DNA for the CDR3 is TGTGCCAGCAGTATGGACAGATTCTATGGCTACACCTTC.